Described below is a single T cell receptor beta chain sequence and its context. In the authors' methods: For nucleated cells, counts were estimated from reference gene primer amplification. The repertoire was sequenced with immunoSEQ multiplex PCR; TCRdb's copy has only in-frame clones and lacks some. The V and J calls and clone size were taken over from that table, and D and trimming were inferred from the DNA. The sample lists roughly 3,400 clones; over 75% were seen once. The CDR3 is 15 residues long. Germline V lookup: CDR1 MNHEY, CDR2 SMNVEV (reference sequence). Unmatched junction bases numbered 7, after V lost 4 bases and J lost 6 bases. These data are taken from a study of blood T cell repertoires in COVID-19. Study background: Spain, Italy and the United States supplied samples that represented acute and convalescent COVID-19. T cells, B-cell-depleted T cells, or PBMCs provided the cDNA or gDNA that served as material.

This TCR came from a human donor with active COVID-19. The donor label of this sample is uncertain. Sequences were obtained from peripheral blood. This chain uses TRBV27 with TRBJ2-1, with TRBD1 matching over 9 bases. The CDR3 DNA is TGTGCCAGCAGTTCATCCGGGACAGGGCGCAATGAGCAGTTCTTC. As protein: CASSSSGTGRNEQFF.